Included here is one TCR beta chain sequence, with context. The CDR3 contains 14 residues. In germline, CDR1 is MDHEN, CDR2 SYDVKM. Losses at the gene ends were 4 bases for V and 2 bases for J; bases not matched to a gene: 3. This entry belongs to a study of blood T cell repertoires in COVID-19. Authors' processing steps: Scientists estimated how many nucleated cells there were by amplifying reference gene primers. The repertoire was sequenced with immunoSEQ multiplex PCR; TCRdb's copy has only in-frame clones and lacks some. The V and J calls and the clone size are those of that table, but D and trimming were determined from the DNA. This sample yields under 400,000 clones, of which nearly 90% are seen a single time; 5% to 8.5% belongs to the top ten.

The sequence was collected from a man between 18 and 35 years old with active or convalescent COVID-19. The sequencing input was peripheral blood. The chain has TRBV28 and TRBJ1-2; 8 positions agree with TRBD1. In DNA, the CDR3 is TGTGCCAGCAGTTCGGGACAGGCGAACTATGGCTACACCTTC. Its protein is CASSSGQANYGYTF.